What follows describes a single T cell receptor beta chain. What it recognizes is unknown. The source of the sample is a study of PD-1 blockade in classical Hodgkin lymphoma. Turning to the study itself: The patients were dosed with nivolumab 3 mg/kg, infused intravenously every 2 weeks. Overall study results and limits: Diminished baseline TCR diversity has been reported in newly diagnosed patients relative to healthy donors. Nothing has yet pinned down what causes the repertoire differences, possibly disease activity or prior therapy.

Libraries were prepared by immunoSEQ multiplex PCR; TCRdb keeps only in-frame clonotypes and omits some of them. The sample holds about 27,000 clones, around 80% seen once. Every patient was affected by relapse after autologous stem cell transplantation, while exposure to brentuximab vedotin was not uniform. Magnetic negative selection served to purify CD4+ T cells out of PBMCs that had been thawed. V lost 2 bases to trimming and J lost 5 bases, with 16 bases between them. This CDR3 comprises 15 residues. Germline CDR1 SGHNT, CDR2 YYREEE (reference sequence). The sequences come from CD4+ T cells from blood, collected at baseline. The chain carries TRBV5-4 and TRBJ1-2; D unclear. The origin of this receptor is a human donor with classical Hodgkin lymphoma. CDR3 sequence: CASSFPQTLEYGYTF. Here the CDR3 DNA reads TGTGCCAGCAGCTTTCCCCAGACCCTTGAGTATGGCTACACCTTC.